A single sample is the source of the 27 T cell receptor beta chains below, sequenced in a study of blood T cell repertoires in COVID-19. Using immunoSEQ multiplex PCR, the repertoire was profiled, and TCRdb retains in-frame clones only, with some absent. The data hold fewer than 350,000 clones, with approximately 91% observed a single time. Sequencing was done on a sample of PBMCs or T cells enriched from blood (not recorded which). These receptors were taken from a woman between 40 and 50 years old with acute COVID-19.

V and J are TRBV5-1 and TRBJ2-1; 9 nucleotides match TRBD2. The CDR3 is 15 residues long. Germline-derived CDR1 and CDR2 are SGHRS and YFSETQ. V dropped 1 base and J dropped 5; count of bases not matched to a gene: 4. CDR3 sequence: CASSLLAGANNEQFF. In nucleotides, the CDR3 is TGCGCCAGCAGCTTGTTAGCGGGAGCTAACAATGAGCAGTTCTTC.

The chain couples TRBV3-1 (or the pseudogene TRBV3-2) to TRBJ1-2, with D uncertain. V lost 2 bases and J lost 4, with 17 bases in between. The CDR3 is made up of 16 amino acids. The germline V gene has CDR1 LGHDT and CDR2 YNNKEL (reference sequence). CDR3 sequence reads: CASSQNMISGFYGYTF. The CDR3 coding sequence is TGTGCCAGCAGCCAAAATATGATCTCCGGGTTCTATGGCTACACCTTC.

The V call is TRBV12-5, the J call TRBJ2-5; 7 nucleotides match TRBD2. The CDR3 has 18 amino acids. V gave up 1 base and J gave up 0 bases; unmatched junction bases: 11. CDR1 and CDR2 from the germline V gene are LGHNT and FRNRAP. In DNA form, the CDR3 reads TGTGCTAGTGGTTTGGCAACCTTCGGGCGGGAGTACCAAGAGACCCAGTACTTC. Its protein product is CASGLATFGREYQETQYF. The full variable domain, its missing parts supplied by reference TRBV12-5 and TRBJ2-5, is DARVTQTPRHKVTEMGQEVTMRCQPILGHNTVFWYRQTMMQGLELLAYFRNRAPLDDSGMPKDRFSAEMPDATLATLKIQPSEPRDSAVYFCASGLATFGREYQETQYFGPGTRLLVL.

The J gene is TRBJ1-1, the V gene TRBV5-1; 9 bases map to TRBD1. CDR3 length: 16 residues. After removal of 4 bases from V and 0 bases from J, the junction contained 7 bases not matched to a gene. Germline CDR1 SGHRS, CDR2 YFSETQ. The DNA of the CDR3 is TGCGCCAGCAGCCGGACAGGGGAACTCATGAACACTGAAGCTTTCTTT. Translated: CASSRTGELMNTEAFF.

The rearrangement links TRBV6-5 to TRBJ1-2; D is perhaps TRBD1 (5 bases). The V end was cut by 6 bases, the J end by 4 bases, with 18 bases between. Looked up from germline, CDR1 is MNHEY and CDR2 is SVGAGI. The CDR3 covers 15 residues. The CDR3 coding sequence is TGTGCCAGCAGACGTACTCCCCAGGGTTCCTATGGCTACACCTTC. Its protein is CASRRTPQGSYGYTF.

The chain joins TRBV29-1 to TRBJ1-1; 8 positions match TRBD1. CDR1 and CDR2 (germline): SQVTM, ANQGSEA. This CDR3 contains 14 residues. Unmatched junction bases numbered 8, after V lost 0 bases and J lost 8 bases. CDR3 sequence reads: CSVEDLVTGAEAFF. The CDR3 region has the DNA TGCAGCGTTGAAGATCTGGTGACAGGGGCCGAAGCTTTCTTT. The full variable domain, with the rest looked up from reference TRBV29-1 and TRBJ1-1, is SAVISQKPSRDICQRGTSLTIQCQVDSQVTMMFWYRQQPGQSLTLIATANQGSEATYESGFVIDKFPISRPNLTFSTLTVSNMSPEDSSIYLCSVEDLVTGAEAFFGQGTRLTVV.

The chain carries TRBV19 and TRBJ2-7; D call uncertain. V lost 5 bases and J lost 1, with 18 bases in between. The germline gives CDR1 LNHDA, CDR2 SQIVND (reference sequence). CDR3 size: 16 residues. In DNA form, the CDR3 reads TGTGCCAGTAGTCCGTTGACGGGTAGTGGGTCCTACGAGCAGTACTTC. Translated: CASSPLTGSGSYEQYF.

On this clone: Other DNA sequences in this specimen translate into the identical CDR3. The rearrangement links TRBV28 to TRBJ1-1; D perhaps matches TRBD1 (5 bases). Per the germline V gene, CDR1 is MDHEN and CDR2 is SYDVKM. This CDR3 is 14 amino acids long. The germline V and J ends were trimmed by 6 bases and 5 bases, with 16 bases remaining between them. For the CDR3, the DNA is TGTGCCAGCAGCCTCTCGGGGGGGAGGACTGAAGCTTTCTTT. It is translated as CASSLSGGRTEAFF.

As DNA, the CDR3 is TGTGCCACCAGTGAGGAGCGGGGGGGATCCGAGCAGTACTTC. Its translation: CATSEERGGSEQYF. The chain employs TRBV24-1 and TRBJ2-7, with 10 bases that match TRBD2. CDR3 size: 14 residues. Germline values: CDR1 KGHDR, CDR2 SFDVKD. V shed 4 bases and J 6 bases; nucleotides not matched to a gene: 5.

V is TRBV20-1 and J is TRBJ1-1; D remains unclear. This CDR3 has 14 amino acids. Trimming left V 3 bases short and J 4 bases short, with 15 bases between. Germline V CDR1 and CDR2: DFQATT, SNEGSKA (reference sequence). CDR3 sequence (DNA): TGCAGTGCTAGTGGGGTCAGCCGGGGCACTGAAGCTTTCTTT. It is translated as CSASGVSRGTEAFF.

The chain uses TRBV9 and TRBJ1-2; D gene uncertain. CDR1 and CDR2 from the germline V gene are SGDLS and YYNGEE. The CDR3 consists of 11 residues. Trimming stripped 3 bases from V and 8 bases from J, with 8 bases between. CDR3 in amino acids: CASSALQGYTF. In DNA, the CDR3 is TGTGCCAGCAGCGCGCTACAGGGCTACACCTTC.

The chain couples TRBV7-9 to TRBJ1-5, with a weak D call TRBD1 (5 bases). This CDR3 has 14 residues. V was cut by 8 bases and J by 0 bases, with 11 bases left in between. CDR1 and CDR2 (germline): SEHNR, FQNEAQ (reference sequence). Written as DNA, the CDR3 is TGTGCCAGCTCAGCGGGGGATAGCAATCAGCCCCAGCATTTT. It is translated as CASSAGDSNQPQHF.

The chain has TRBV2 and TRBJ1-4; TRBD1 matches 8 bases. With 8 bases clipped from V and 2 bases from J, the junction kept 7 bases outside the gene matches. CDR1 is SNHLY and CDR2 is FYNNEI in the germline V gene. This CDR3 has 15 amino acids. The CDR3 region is CASSQGAGTNEKLFF. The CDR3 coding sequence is TGTGCCAGCTCCCAGGGGGCGGGGACTAATGAAAAACTGTTTTTT.

The CDR3 spells CASGLAGEAQYF. CDR3 coding DNA: TGTGCCAGCGGACTAGCGGGAGAAGCGCAGTATTTT. This chain links TRBV3-1 (or the pseudogene TRBV3-2) with TRBJ2-3, with TRBD2 identical over 13 bases. The V and J ends lost 8 bases and 10 bases, in that order; junction bases with no gene match: 3. This CDR3 is 12 amino acids long. The germline CDR1 and CDR2 sequences are LGHDT and YNNKEL (reference sequence).

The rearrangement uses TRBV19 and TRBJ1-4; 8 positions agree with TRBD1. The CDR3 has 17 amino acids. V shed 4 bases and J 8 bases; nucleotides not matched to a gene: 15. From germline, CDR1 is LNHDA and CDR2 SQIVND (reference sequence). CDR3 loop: CASSTRRTGRGGEKLFF. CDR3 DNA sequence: TGTGCCAGTAGTACCCGACGGACAGGGCGGGGTGGAGAAAAACTGTTTTTT.

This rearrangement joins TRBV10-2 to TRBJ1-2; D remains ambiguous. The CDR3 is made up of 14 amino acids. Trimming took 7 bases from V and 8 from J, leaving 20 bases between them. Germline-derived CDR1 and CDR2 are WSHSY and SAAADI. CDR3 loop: CASTEGYSGVGYTF. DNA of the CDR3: TGCGCCAGCACGGAGGGTTATTCAGGTGTAGGCTACACCTTC.

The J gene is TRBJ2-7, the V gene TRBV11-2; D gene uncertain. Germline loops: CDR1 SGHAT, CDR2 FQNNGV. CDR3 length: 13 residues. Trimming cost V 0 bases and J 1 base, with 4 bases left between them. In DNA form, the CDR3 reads TGTGCCAGCAGCTTAGACCAGTCCTACGAGCAGTACTTC. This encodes CASSLDQSYEQYF.

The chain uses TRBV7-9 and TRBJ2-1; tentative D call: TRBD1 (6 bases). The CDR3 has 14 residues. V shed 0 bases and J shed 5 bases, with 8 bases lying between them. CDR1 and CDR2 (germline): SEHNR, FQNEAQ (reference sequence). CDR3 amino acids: CASSLANRDNEQFF. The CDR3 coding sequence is TGTGCCAGCAGCTTAGCGAACAGGGACAATGAGCAGTTCTTC. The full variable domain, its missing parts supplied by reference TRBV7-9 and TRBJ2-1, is DTGVSQNPRHKITKRGQNVTFRCDPISEHNRLYWYRQTLGQGPEFLTYFQNEAQLEKSRLLSDRFSAERPKGSFSTLEIQRTEQGDSAMYLCASSLANRDNEQFFGPGTRLTVL.

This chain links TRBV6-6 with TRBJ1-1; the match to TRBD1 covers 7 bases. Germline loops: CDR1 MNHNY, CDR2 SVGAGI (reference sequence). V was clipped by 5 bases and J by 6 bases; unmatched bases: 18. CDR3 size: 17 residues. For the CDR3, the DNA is TGTGCCAGCAGTCCCCACGCCCTGAGACAGGGCCGATCTGAAGCTTTCTTT. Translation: CASSPHALRQGRSEAFF.

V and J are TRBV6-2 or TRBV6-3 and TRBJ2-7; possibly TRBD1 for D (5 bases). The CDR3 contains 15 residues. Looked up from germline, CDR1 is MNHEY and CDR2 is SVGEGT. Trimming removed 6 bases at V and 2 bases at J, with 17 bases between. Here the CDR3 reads CASSPFGHGTYEQYF. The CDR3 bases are TGTGCCAGCAGCCCCTTCGGACACGGAACCTACGAGCAGTACTTC.

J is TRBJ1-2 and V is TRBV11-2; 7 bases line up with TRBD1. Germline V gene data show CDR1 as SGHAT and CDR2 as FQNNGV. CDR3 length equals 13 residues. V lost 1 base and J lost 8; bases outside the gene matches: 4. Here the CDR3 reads CASSLVTGKGYTF. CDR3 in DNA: TGTGCCAGCAGCTTAGTGACAGGGAAAGGCTACACCTTC.

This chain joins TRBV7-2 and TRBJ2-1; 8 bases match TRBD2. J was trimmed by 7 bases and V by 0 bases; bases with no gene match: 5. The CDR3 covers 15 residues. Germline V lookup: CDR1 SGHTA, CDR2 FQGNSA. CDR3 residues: CASSLAGTSGNEQFF. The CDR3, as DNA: TGTGCCAGCAGCTTAGCAGGGACTAGTGGAAATGAGCAGTTCTTC.

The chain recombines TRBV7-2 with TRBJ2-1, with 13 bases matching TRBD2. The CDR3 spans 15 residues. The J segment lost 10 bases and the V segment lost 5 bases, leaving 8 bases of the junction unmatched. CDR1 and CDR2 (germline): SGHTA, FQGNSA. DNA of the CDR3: TGTGCCAGCAGCGCGGGACTAGCGGGGATCGGCGAGCAGTTCTTC. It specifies CASSAGLAGIGEQFF.

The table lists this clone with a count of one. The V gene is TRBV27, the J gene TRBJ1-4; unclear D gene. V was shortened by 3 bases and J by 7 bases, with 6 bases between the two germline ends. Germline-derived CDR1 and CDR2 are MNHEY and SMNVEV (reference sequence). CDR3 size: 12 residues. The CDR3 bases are TGTGCCAGCAGTTTTAGAGGTGAAAAACTGTTTTTT. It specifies CASSFRGEKLFF.

As DNA, the CDR3 is TGTGCCAGCACCACTCAAGAGACCCAGTACTTC. It yields the protein CASTTQETQYF. The rearrangement joins TRBV2 to TRBJ2-5; no definite D call. The CDR3 runs to 11 residues. V lost 7 bases and J lost 2, with 5 bases in between. Germline CDR1 reads SNHLY; CDR2 reads FYNNEI.

CDR3 in amino acids: CASSQPGQRSSGANVLTF. DNA of the CDR3: TGCGCCAGCAGCCAACCGGGACAGCGAAGCTCTGGGGCCAACGTCCTGACTTTC. The rearrangement links TRBV4-1 to TRBJ2-6, with TRBD1 matching 7 bases. Germline V CDR1 and CDR2: MGHRA, YSYEKL. The CDR3 extends over 18 amino acids. V was pared by 2 bases and J by 0 bases, with 7 bases of the junction left unmatched.

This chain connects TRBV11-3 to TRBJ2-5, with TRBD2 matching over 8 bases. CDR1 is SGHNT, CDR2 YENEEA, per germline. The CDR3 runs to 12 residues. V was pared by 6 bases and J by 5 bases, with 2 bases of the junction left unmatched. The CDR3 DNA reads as TGTGCCAGCAGACTAGCGGACGAGACCCAGTACTTC. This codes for CASRLADETQYF.